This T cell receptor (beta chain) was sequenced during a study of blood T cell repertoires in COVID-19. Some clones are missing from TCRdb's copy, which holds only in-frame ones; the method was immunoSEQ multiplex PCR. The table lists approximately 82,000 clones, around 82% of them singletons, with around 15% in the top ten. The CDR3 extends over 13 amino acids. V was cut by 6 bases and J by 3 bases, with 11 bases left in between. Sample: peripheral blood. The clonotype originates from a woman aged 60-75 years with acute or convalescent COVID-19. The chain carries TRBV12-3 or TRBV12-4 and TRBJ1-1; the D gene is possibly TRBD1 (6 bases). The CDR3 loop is CASSLQGYTEAFF. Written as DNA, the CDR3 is TGTGCCAGCAGCTTACAGGGTTACACTGAAGCTTTCTTT.